These 20 T cell receptor beta chains share one sample of origin, sequenced in a study of cytomegalovirus exposure and HLA in healthy donors. Vbeta (60) and Jbeta (13) primers were used in the PCR. Sequencing was performed with immunoSEQ multiplex PCR; in TCRdb, only in-frame clones are kept and a portion is missing. The repertoire holds approximately 100,000 clones, nearly 80% seen once, with approximately 3.6% in the top ten. The sequenced sample consisted of PBMCs. The receptors stem from a woman between 40 and 50 years old in good health and CMV-seronegative.

V gene TRBV5-4 combines with J gene TRBJ1-5, with 10 bases matching TRBD1. Looked up from germline, CDR1 is SGHNT and CDR2 is YYREEE (reference sequence). The CDR3 contains 18 residues. Trimming removed 1 base from V and 3 bases from J; junction bases left unmatched: 10. CDR3 in amino acids: CASSLNPSTGGNNQPQHF. Written as DNA, the CDR3 is TGTGCCAGCAGCTTGAACCCTTCGACAGGGGGCAACAATCAGCCCCAGCATTTT.

The V gene is TRBV5-6, the J gene TRBJ2-7, with TRBD1 as a possible D gene (6 bases). The germline CDR1 and CDR2 sequences are SGHDT and YYEEEE. This CDR3 region has 15 residues. Trimming took 5 bases from V and 5 from J, leaving 20 bases between them. CDR3 nucleotide sequence: TGTGCCAGCAGTCTACCCGGGACAAGGGGAGACGAGCAGTACTTC. Translated: CASSLPGTRGDEQYF.

The chain uses TRBV6-6 and TRBJ1-6; no clear D. V was shortened by 4 bases and J by 10 bases, with 17 bases between the two germline ends. Germline V gene sequence: CDR1 MNHNY, CDR2 SVGAGI (reference sequence). The CDR3 has 15 residues. This CDR3 reads CASSSMGGLGSPLHF. The CDR3 DNA follows: TGTGCCAGCAGTTCGATGGGAGGGCTAGGATCACCCCTCCACTTT.

The V call is TRBV7-8, the J call TRBJ2-5; D is undetermined. Germline V gene data show CDR1 as SGHVS and CDR2 as FQNEAQ. The CDR3 spans 15 residues. V was clipped by 1 base and J by 0 bases, with 9 bases between them. This chain's CDR3 is CASSLEPGNQETQYF. CDR3 nucleotide sequence: TGTGCCAGCAGCTTAGAACCAGGAAACCAAGAGACCCAGTACTTC.

The J gene is TRBJ2-5, the V gene TRBV11-2, with 7 bases matching TRBD1. Trimming at V came to 5 bases and at J to 3 bases, leaving 3 bases not matched to a gene. Germline V gene lookup returns CDR1 SGHAT and CDR2 FQNNGV. The CDR3 totals 13 residues. Here the CDR3 DNA reads TGTGCCAGCAGCCCCGACAGGGAAGAGACCCAGTACTTC. Residues: CASSPDREETQYF.

The genes are TRBV7-2 and TRBJ1-1; D ambiguous. Germline assignment: CDR1 SGHTA and CDR2 FQGNSA. V dropped 5 bases and J dropped 0 bases, with 13 bases sitting between them. The CDR3 is made up of 15 amino acids. CDR3 residues: CASSKTAMLNTEAFF. CDR3 in DNA: TGTGCCAGCAGCAAAACAGCCATGCTGAACACTGAAGCTTTCTTT.

This sequence joins TRBV4-2 and TRBJ1-1; 7 positions agree with TRBD1. V was clipped by 1 base and J by 8 bases; unmatched bases: 10. There are 15 residues in the CDR3. Per the germline V gene, CDR1 is LGHNA and CDR2 is YNFKEQ. The CDR3 loop is CASSQGLRTGQEAFF. DNA for the CDR3: TGTGCCAGCAGCCAAGGGTTAAGGACAGGACAAGAAGCTTTCTTT.

The gene calls are TRBV7-2 and TRBJ2-5, with TRBD2 identical over 9 bases. The length of the CDR3 is 16 residues. Losses at the gene ends were 5 bases for V and 2 bases for J; bases not matched to a gene: 9. Germline values: CDR1 SGHTA, CDR2 FQGNSA. The CDR3, as DNA: TGTGCCAGCAGCCCCGGGCGGGGGGGCCCTCAAGAGACCCAGTACTTC. Translated, it gives CASSPGRGGPQETQYF. The full variable domain, with the rest looked up from reference TRBV7-2 and TRBJ2-5, is GAGVSQSPSNKVTEKGKDVELRCDPISGHTALYWYRQSLGQGLEFLIYFQGNSAPDKSGLPSDRFSAERTGGSVSTLTIQRTQQEDSAVYLCASSPGRGGPQETQYFGPGTRLLVL.

This clone was detected a few times. The V and J genes are TRBV11-2 and TRBJ1-6; no reliable D call. Trimming left V 3 bases short and J 7 bases short, with 13 bases between. The length of the CDR3 is 15 residues. CDR1 and CDR2 (germline): SGHAT, FQNNGV. CDR3 protein: CASSFGQVINSPLHF. In DNA, the CDR3 is TGTGCCAGCAGCTTTGGCCAGGTGATCAATTCACCCCTCCACTTT.

The chain combines TRBV4-1 with TRBJ2-7, with 13 bases identical to TRBD2. Germline V CDR1 and CDR2: MGHRA, YSYEKL. The CDR3 has 15 amino acids. V lost 0 bases to trimming and J lost 5 bases; unmatched junction nucleotides: 1. The CDR3 loop reads CASSQDGLAGDEQYF. CDR3 nucleotide sequence: TGCGCCAGCAGCCAAGACGGACTAGCGGGGGACGAGCAGTACTTC.

The chain has TRBV25-1 and TRBJ2-7; D possibly corresponds to TRBD2 (5 bases). Looked up from germline, CDR1 is MGHDK and CDR2 is SYGVNS. V lost 5 bases to trimming and J lost 2 bases, with 13 bases between them. CDR3 length: 14 residues. In DNA, the CDR3 is TGTGCCAGCAGTCAGACGGGGATGACCTACGAGCAGTACTTC. Its protein is CASSQTGMTYEQYF.

In the case of this clone: Germline is not matched at one junction end, which may reflect a read error. CDR3 region: CASNLGEPGYNSPLHF. The CDR3 coding sequence is TGTGCCAGCAACTTAGGGGAGCCCGGGTATAATTCACCCCTCCACTTT. The V and J genes are TRBV11-2 and TRBJ1-6; perhaps TRBD1 as D (5 bases). Germline V CDR1 and CDR2: SGHAT, FQNNGV. The CDR3 runs to 16 residues.

The chain recombines TRBV14 with TRBJ2-1; tentatively, D is TRBD2 (5 bases). V was pared by 0 bases and J by 5 bases, with 8 bases between. CDR3 length: 14 residues. Germline CDR1 SGHDN, CDR2 FVKESK. CDR3 residues: CASSQDWRDNEQFF. The CDR3 DNA follows: TGTGCCAGCAGCCAAGATTGGCGGGACAATGAGCAGTTCTTC.

V is TRBV7-2 and J is TRBJ2-1; 10 bases are a match to TRBD2. Losses at the gene ends were 5 bases for V and 7 bases for J; bases not matched to a gene: 11. The CDR3 spans 16 residues. Per the germline V gene, CDR1 is SGHTA and CDR2 is FQGNSA. The CDR3 DNA reads as TGTGCCAGCAGCCACGCTAGCGGGGGCTCAGGGAATGAGCAGTTCTTC. Protein product: CASSHASGGSGNEQFF. Together with reference TRBV7-2 and TRBJ2-1, the CDR3 gives the full variable domain: GAGVSQSPSNKVTEKGKDVELRCDPISGHTALYWYRQSLGQGLEFLIYFQGNSAPDKSGLPSDRFSAERTGGSVSTLTIQRTQQEDSAVYLCASSHASGGSGNEQFFGPGTRLTVL.

V is TRBV28 and J is TRBJ1-5, with D possibly being TRBD1 (6 bases). The germline V gene has CDR1 MDHEN and CDR2 SYDVKM. The ends were cut back, 1 base at V and 4 bases at J, with 14 bases in the middle. This CDR3 is 16 amino acids long. DNA for the CDR3: TGTGCCAGCAGTTTATTGCCAGGGGTGGGGAATCAGCCCCAGCATTTT. It translates to CASSLLPGVGNQPQHF.

This sequence joins TRBV5-1 and TRBJ1-3; maybe TRBD1 (5 bases). The germline CDR1 and CDR2 sequences are SGHRS and YFSETQ. The CDR3 consists of 13 residues. V shed 4 bases and J shed 4 bases, with 9 bases lying between them. The CDR3 bases are TGCGCCAGCAGCCTGACAGCCGGAAACACCATATATTTT. Translation: CASSLTAGNTIYF.

This clone appeared a single time. The chain recombines TRBV5-4 with TRBJ2-7; TRBD1 is a possible D gene (5 bases). Germline CDR1 SGHNT, CDR2 YYREEE (reference sequence). Between the trimmed V and J ends, which lost 4 bases and 4 bases, there was a span of 15 bases. CDR3 length: 14 amino acids. Here the CDR3 reads CASSNGQRRYEQYF. The CDR3 bases are TGTGCCAGCAGCAACGGACAAAGGCGGTACGAGCAGTACTTC.

This clone was recorded a few times. This sequence joins TRBV6-5 and TRBJ1-2, with D maybe TRBD1 (6 bases). CDR1 is MNHEY and CDR2 is SVGAGI in the germline V gene. The ends were cut back, 10 bases at V and 4 bases at J, with 16 bases in the middle. CDR3 size: 13 residues. This chain's CDR3 is CATSLQGLYGYTF. The CDR3 DNA follows: TGTGCCACTTCCTTACAGGGTCTCTATGGCTACACCTTC.

This chain uses TRBV7-8 with TRBJ1-1; D perhaps matches TRBD1 (5 bases). Germline V lookup: CDR1 SGHVS, CDR2 FQNEAQ. V dropped 1 base and J dropped 4 bases, with 13 bases sitting between them. The CDR3 spans 15 residues. CDR3 protein: CASSLVRSGGTEAFF. CDR3 sequence (DNA): TGTGCCAGCAGCTTAGTAAGGTCGGGGGGCACTGAAGCTTTCTTT.

The chain links TRBV6-5 to TRBJ2-7; 7 bases line up with TRBD1. This CDR3 is built from 13 residues. Germline V CDR1 and CDR2: MNHEY, SVGAGI. After removal of 10 bases from V and 4 bases from J, the junction contained 10 bases not matched to a gene. This CDR3 reads CATGAGGQYEQYF. For the CDR3, the DNA is TGTGCCACAGGGGCAGGGGGACAATACGAGCAGTACTTC.